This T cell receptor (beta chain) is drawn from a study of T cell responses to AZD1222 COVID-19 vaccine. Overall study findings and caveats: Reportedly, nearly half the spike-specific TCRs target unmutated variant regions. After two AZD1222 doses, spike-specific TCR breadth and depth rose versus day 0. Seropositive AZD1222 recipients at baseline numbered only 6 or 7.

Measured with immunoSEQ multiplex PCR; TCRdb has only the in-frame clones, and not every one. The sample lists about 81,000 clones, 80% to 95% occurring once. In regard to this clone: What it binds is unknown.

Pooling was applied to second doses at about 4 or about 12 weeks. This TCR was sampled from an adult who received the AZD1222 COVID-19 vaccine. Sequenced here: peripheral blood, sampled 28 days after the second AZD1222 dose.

CDR3 in amino acids: CASSQGGPLHF. The DNA of the CDR3 is TGTGCCAGCAGCCAGGGAGGACCCCTCCACTTT. The rearrangement uses TRBV28 and TRBJ1-6; D perhaps matches TRBD1 (5 bases). The germline V gene encodes CDR1 MDHEN and CDR2 SYDVKM. The CDR3 contains 11 residues. With 6 bases removed from V and 12 bases from J, the gap between germline ends came to 9 bases.